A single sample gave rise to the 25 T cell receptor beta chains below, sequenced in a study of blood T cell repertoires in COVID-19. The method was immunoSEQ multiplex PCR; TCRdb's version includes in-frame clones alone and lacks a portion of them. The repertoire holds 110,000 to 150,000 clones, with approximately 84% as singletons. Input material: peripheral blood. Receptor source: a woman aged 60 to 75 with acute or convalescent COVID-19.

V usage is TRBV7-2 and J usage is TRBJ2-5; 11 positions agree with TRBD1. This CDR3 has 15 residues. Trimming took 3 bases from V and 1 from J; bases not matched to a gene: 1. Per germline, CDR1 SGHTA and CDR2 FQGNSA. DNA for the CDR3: TGTGCCAGCAGCTTGGACAGGGGGCCCCAAGAGACCCAGTACTTC. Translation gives CASSLDRGPQETQYF.

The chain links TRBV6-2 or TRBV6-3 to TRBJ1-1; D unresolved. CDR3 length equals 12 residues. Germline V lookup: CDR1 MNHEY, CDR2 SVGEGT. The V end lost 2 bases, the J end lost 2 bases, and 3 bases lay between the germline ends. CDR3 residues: CASSYVNTEAFF. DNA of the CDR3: TGTGCCAGCAGTTACGTAAACACTGAAGCTTTCTTT.

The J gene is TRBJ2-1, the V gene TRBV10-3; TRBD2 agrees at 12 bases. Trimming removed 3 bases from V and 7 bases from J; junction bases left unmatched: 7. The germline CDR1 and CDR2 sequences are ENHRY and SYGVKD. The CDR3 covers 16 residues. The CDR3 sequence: CAISDLAGGLLNEQFF. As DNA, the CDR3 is TGTGCCATCAGTGATCTAGCGGGAGGGCTTTTAAATGAGCAGTTCTTC.

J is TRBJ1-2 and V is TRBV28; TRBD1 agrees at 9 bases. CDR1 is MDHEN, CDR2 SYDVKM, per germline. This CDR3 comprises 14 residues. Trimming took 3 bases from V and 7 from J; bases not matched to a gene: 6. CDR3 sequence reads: CASSFTGTGFGYTF. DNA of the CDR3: TGTGCCAGCAGTTTTACCGGGACAGGGTTTGGCTACACCTTC.

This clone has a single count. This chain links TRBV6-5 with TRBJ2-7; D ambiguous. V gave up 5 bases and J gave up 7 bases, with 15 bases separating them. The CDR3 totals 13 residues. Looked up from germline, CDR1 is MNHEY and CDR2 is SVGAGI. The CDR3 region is CASSPRLVREQYF. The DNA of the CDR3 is TGTGCCAGCAGTCCGCGACTCGTCCGAGAGCAGTACTTC.

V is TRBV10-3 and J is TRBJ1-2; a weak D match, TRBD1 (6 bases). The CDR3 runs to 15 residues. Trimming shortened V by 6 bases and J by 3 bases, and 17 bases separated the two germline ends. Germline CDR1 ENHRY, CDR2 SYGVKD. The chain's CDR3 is CAIRPQGSTDYGYTF. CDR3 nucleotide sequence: TGTGCCATCAGACCACAGGGATCTACTGACTATGGCTACACCTTC.

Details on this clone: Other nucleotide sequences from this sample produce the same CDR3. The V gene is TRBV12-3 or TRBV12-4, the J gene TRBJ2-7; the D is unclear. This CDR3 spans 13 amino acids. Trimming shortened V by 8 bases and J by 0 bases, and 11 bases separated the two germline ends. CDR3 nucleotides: TGTGCCAGCCGCCTCGCGAGCTCCTACGAGCAGTACTTC. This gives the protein CASRLASSYEQYF.

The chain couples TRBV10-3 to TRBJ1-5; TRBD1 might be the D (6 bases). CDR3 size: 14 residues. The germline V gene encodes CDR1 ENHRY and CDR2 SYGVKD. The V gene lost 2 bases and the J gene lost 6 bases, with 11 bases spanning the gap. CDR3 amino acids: CAISEGGGGQPQHF. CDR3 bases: TGTGCCATCAGTGAGGGAGGGGGGGGTCAGCCCCAGCATTTT.

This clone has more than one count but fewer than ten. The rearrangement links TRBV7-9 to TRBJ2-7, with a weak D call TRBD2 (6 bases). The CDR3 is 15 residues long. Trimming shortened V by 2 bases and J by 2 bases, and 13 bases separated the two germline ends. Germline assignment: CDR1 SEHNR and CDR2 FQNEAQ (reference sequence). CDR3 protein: CASSLWAGSTYEQYF. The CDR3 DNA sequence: TGTGCCAGCAGCTTATGGGCGGGAAGCACCTACGAGCAGTACTTC.

The DNA of the CDR3 is TGTGCCAGCAGTTCCGGGAGGGGATTAAGCAATCAGCCCCAGCATTTT. Translated: CASSSGRGLSNQPQHF. The chain joins TRBV6-5 to TRBJ1-5, with a weak D call TRBD1 (5 bases). CDR1 is MNHEY, CDR2 SVGAGI, per germline. This CDR3 is built from 16 residues. The germline V and J ends were trimmed by 4 bases and 1 base, with 14 bases remaining between them.

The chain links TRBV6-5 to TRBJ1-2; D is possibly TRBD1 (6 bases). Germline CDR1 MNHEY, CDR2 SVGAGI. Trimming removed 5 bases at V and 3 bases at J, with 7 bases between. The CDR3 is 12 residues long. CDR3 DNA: TGTGCCAGCAGTCGACAGGACTATGGCTACACCTTC. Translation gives CASSRQDYGYTF.

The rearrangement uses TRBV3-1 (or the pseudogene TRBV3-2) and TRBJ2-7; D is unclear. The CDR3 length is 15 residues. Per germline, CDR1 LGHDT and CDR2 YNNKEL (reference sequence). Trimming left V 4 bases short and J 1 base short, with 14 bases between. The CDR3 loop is CASSRGQIPSYEQYF. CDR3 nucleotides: TGTGCCAGCAGCCGCGGTCAGATCCCTTCCTACGAGCAGTACTTC.

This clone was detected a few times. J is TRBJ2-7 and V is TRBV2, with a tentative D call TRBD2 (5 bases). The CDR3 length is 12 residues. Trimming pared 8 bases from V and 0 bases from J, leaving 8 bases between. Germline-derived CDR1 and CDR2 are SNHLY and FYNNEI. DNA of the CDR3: TGTGCCAGCTTAGGAGGCTCCTACGAGCAGTACTTC. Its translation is CASLGGSYEQYF.

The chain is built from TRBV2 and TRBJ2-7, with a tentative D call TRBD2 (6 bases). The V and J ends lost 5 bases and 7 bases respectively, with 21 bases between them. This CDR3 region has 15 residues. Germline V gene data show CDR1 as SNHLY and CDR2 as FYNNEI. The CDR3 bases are TGTGCCAGCAGTTTCCGGGACTCCTTAATGGGGGAGCAGTACTTC. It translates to CASSFRDSLMGEQYF.

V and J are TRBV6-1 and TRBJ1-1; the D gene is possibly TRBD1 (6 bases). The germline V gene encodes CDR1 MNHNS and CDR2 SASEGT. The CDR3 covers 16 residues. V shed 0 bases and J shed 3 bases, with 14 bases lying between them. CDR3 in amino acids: CASSEASGAGYTEAFF. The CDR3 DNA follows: TGTGCCAGCAGTGAAGCGTCAGGGGCAGGGTACACTGAAGCTTTCTTT.

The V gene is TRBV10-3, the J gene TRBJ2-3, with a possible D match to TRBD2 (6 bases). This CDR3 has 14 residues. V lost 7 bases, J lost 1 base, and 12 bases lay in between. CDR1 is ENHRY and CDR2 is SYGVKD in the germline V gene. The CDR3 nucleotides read TGTGCCATCACCCTTGGCGGGGGCACAGATACGCAGTATTTT. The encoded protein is CAITLGGGTDTQYF.

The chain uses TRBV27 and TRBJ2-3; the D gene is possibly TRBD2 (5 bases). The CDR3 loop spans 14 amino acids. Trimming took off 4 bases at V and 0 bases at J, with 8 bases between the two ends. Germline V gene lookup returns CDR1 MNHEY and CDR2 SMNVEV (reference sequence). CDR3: CASSSRGSTDTQYF. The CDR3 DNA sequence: TGTGCCAGCAGTTCCCGGGGAAGCACAGATACGCAGTATTTT.

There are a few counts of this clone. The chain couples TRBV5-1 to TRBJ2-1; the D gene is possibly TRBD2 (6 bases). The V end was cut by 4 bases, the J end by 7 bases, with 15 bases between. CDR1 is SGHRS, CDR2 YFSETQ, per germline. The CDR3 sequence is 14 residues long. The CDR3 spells CASSAGGPGNEQFF. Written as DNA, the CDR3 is TGCGCCAGCAGCGCCGGAGGGCCTGGTAATGAGCAGTTCTTC.

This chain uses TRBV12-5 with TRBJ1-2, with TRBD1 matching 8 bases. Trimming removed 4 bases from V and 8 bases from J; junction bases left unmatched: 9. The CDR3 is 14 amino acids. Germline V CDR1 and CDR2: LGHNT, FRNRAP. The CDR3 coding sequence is TGTGCTAGTGGTTCCGGCCGGACAGGGAAGGGCTACACCTTC. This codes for CASGSGRTGKGYTF.

CDR3 residues: CASSLKGSKNYGYTF. CDR3 coding DNA: TGTGCCAGCAGCCTAAAGGGGTCGAAGAACTATGGCTACACCTTC. The chain uses TRBV28 and TRBJ1-2; perhaps TRBD1 as D (5 bases). Between the trimmed V and J ends, which lost 6 bases and 2 bases, there was a span of 16 bases. The CDR3 contains 15 residues. Germline-derived CDR1 and CDR2 are MDHEN and SYDVKM.

The CDR3 sequence: CASSHRIRLDGREETQYF. The CDR3 nucleotides read TGTGCCAGCAGCCACCGAATACGTCTTGACGGGAGGGAAGAGACCCAGTACTTC. The rearrangement links TRBV3-1 (or the pseudogene TRBV3-2) to TRBJ2-5; TRBD2 agrees at 8 bases. Germline lookup yields CDR1 LGHDT and CDR2 YNNKEL (reference sequence). There are 18 residues in the CDR3. V lost 3 bases and J lost 3; bases outside the gene matches: 15.

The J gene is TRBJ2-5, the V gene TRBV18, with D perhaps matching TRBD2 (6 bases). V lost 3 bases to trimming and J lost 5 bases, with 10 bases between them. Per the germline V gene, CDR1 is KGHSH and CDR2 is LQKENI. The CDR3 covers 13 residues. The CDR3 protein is CASSPIGGETQYF. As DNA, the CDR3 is TGTGCCAGCTCACCTATCGGAGGGGAGACCCAGTACTTC. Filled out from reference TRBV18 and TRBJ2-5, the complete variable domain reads NAGVMQNPRHLVRRRGQEARLRCSPMKGHSHVYWYRQLPEEGLKFMVYLQKENIIDESGMPKERFSAEFPKEGPSILRIQQVVRGDSAAYFCASSPIGGETQYFGPGTRLLVL.

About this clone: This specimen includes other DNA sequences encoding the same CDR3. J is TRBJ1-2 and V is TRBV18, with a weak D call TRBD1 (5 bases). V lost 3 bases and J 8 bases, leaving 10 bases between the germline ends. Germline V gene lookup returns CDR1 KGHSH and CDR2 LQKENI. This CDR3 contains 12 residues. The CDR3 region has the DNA TGTGCCAGCTCACCTGCAGGGTACGGCTACACCTTC. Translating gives CASSPAGYGYTF.

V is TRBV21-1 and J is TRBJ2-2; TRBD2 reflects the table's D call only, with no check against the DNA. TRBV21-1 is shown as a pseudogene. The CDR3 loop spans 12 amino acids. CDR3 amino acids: CASSNRTGELFF. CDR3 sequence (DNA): TGTGCCAGCAGCAATCGGACCGGGGAGCTGTTTTTT.

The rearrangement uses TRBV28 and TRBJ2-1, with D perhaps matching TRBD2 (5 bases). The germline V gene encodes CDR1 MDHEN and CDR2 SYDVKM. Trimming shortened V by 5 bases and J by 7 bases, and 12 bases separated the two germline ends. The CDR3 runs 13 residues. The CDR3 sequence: CASSITRLNEQFF. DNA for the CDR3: TGTGCCAGCAGTATAACTAGGCTAAATGAGCAGTTCTTC.